This T cell receptor (beta chain) was observed in a study of cytomegalovirus exposure and HLA in healthy donors (dated by TCRdb to the late 2010s). With respect to the entire study: An earlier analysis of more than 550 of the donors reported 250 to 350 Gb of sequence data and 117 million unique TCR beta sequences obtained from around 170 million T cells. Typing coverage differed by locus: A, B, C, DRB1 and DQB1 were typed in roughly 629-630 donors, DQA1 in approximately 520, DPA1 in 606, and DPB1 in just under 490. Every discovery cohort repertoire had been produced on one sequencing platform. An earlier analysis of 587 of the donors used high-throughput TCR beta sequencing to judge whether each TCR beta V gene segment behaved as functional or pseudogenic. HLA typing included class I and class II loci at four-digit resolution. Roughly 5 DR-DQ haplotypes were handled as single units for association and clustering, since linkage in the cohort was strong. To predict cytomegalovirus infection status, the study combined high-throughput TCR immunosequencing, statistical association of individual TCRs with disease status, and machine learning. In addition to the first cohort of 666 subjects, a separate validation cohort of 100 to 150 different subjects was used. Alongside the repertoire data, information on donor age, sex, ethnicity and CMV serostatus was compiled. Of the roughly 430 genotyped donors, about 80% fell in the genetic ancestry cluster associated with self-reported Caucasian donors. A later genetic analysis used genome-wide SNP genotypes for about 65% of the 666 donors, treating that subset as a discovery cohort. The study aimed to test whether signatures of past pathogen exposure could be identified by cataloging public T cell receptors. Among roughly 400 genotyped donors of the cohort, an average of about 220,000 unique TCR beta nucleotide sequences was sequenced per donor, of which approximately 18% were non-productive. In a later analysis, previously published TCR beta repertoires from about 640 donors were re-analyzed and high-resolution HLA genotyping was added so that TCR occurrence patterns could be studied. In the later analysis, no new phenotypic data were used to find candidate immune exposures; instead, reliance was placed on TCR beta sequences and their occurrence across donors. About 300 gigabases of sequencing data and 70 million to 100 million unique TCR sequences were included in an early release covering around 600 HLA-typed donors. The study profiled the T cell repertoires of hundreds of subjects by immunosequencing and related them to cytomegalovirus serostatus.

Findings and caveats that apply to the study as a whole: In an earlier analysis of around 600 of the donors, most TCR beta V segments appeared in productive rearrangements about 87% or about 30% of the time, broadly matching IMGT annotations. Approximately 18 rarely observed V segments, including chromosome 9 orphons, were excluded from the earlier analysis of several hundred of the donors because counts were too low. A group of highly shared sequence variants was considered likely to be a technical artifact of the sequencing pipeline. The authors suggested that the approach could potentially be generalized to other disease states and immunological phenotypes. Across donors, most TCR sequences were observed very rarely, whereas some public TCRs were present in many individuals. Several of the top co-occurrence clusters appeared to be linked to parvovirus B19, influenza, CMV and Epstein-Barr virus, according to a later analysis. In a later analysis, 16,951 TCR beta sequences were associated with specific HLA alleles at a false discovery rate of 0.05. Only TCR beta chains were sequenced in this cohort, and the absence of alpha or paired-chain data limited detectable features. A further reported finding was that TCR beta sequences accurately predicted the HLA-A and HLA-B alleles for most subjects in the first cohort. A later analysis found that TCR association rates varied across HLA loci, with DRB1 alleles showing the most associated TCRs and HLA-C alleles the fewest. CMV serostatus was the only immune exposure information available for the cohort. Because some donors lacked HLA typing at each locus, the association tests relied only on the typed subset. Strong co-occurrence of HLA alleles, especially DR and DQ, made assigning TCR associations to individual alleles difficult. In a later genetic analysis, fewer N-insertions in productive TCRs were reported among donors in an Asian-associated ancestry cluster than the approximately 710-donor mean. A total of 150 to 200 TCR beta chains were listed by the study as associated with cytomegalovirus. Linkage disequilibrium might explain the correlated functional status among segregating V segments, but an unknown experimental factor could not be ruled out. The 87-base-pair reads could not distinguish some IMGT-functional V segments, including TRBV6-2 and TRBV6-3, so those segments were excluded. In a later analysis, HLA-associated TCR beta chains were found to be more clonally expanded and to have lower generation probabilities than equally common non-associated chains. Most CMV-associated TCR beta chains appeared to be HLA-restricted in a later analysis, and the HLA associations seemed to be driven largely by CMV exposure. In vitro tests confirmed that a few of the cytomegalovirus-associated TCR beta chains recognize cytomegalovirus antigens. In a later genetic analysis, a missense DCLRE1C variant was associated with V-gene and J-gene trimming of TCR beta chains, and the association was replicated in an independent cohort. In both the original and validation cohorts, the classifier was reported to diagnose cytomegalovirus status with high specificity and sensitivity. The presence/absence analyses assumed that sequencing depth was roughly uniform across donors, and that assumption may not be true.

A distance of 13 bases separates the germline ends of V and J, which lose 4 bases and 0 bases respectively. Via the germline V gene, CDR1 is SGHVS and CDR2 FQNEAQ. The CDR3 has 16 amino acids, counting the end cysteine and phenylalanine. Kept here is only the CDR3 DNA, which spans 48 bases and is read in frame from base 1. With respect to this clone: Its antigen specificity is not known.

In total, roughly 670 healthy bone marrow donors made up the cohort. Cohort members were all nominally healthy when sampled, although unrecorded immune exposures were likely present. The donor was CMV seropositive and belonged to the group of 250 to 300 seropositive cohort members. A peripheral blood sample was collected from each donor, and TCR beta sequencing was performed on peripheral blood mononuclear cells. Genomic DNA extraction from the blood cell samples was performed with the Qiagen DNeasy Blood Extraction Kit. Receptor libraries were prepared by the immunoSEQ multiplex PCR assay. The multiplex PCR relied on a mix of 60 forward primers for TCR Vbeta segments and 13 reverse primers for TCR Jbeta segments. The CDR3 region of rearranged TCR beta genes was amplified from genomic DNA with a multiplex PCR assay. On the Illumina HiSeq System, the amplified TCR beta libraries were sequenced as 87-base-pair reads. The study's own analysis went as follows. A later analysis counted about 82 million unique TCR beta chains across the approximately 700 repertoires, and approximately 11 million of these chains were shared by at least two donors. To remove PCR and sequencing errors, raw reads were error-corrected and collapsed into unique sequences using a nearest-neighbor algorithm that merged closely related sequences. To assign V, D and J gene segments, CDR3 sequences were aligned to IMGT reference sequences. For a sequence to be retained, at least a six-nucleotide match to both a V gene segment and a J gene segment was required. A rearrangement counted as productive if the CDR3 had no stop codons and remained in frame with V and J, and every other rearrangement counted as non-productive. Following IMGT convention, CDR3 was defined as the stretch from the second conserved V-encoded cysteine to the conserved J-encoded phenylalanine. Sequences without an unambiguous match to a single V gene segment were excluded from the earlier analysis of a few hundred of the donors. In an earlier analysis of several hundred of the donors, V segments were called functional above 56.7% productive rearrangements and were called segregating when the between-donor standard deviation exceeded 5%. A statistical classification framework was built for diagnosing cytomegalovirus status from the catalog of TCR beta chain sequences. In a later analysis, V and J genes were assigned by comparing TCR nucleotide sequences against IMGT/GENE-DB human TR gene sequences. A later analysis assigned CDR3 sequences and most-parsimonious VDJ recombination scenarios with the TCRdist pipeline. A later analysis defined each TCR beta chain by its CDR3 amino acid sequence plus V-gene family, and excluded reads lacking a unique V-gene family. In a later analysis, 550 to 650 highly shared, low-generation-probability nucleotide sequences were removed to address suspected cross-contamination and a sequencing artifact. In a later analysis, a clonal expansion index for each public chain was calculated from normalized within-repertoire ranks of inferred template counts. A later analysis computed generation probabilities with a VDJ recombination model fitted to out-of-frame rearrangements, and checked the results against IGoR. In a later analysis, hypergeometric tests were used to score TCR-TCR, TCR-HLA and TCR-CMV co-occurrence, with a repertoire-size bias correction applied to TCR pairs. False discovery rates were estimated in a later analysis by permuting HLA or CMV assignments 20 times. In a later analysis, co-occurring TCRs were grouped with DBSCAN, and TCRdist sequence similarity was added when clustering was performed within HLA-allele-positive subsets. For co-occurrence clustering, repertoires with fewer than 30,000 or more than 120,000 public chains were excluded, along with five repertoires with anomalous nucleotide sharing. As stored in TCRdb, this immuneACCESS dataset retains in-frame rearrangements with V and J assigned. A fraction of the clones does not appear; measured against another copy, unresolved V genes explain less than half of the discrepancy, and the remainder lacks a known reason. D and trimming were read from the DNA, whereas the V and J calls and clone size are those reported in that table. In this sample's table one finds about 200,000 clones. About 0.9% of the sample belongs to the ten largest clones.

Here the chain combines TRBV7-8 and TRBJ1-3; the D gene assignment is ambiguous. This receptor was obtained from a woman aged 25-40 years in good health and CMV-seropositive. What was sequenced was PBMCs. Read as DNA, the sequence is TGTGCCAGCAGCTCCCTTCCCGGTTCCTCTGGAAACACCATATATTTT. Protein translation: CASSSLPGSSGNTIYF.